A selection of T cell receptor beta chains follows, all from one sample in a study of blood T cell repertoires in COVID-19. The assay was immunoSEQ multiplex PCR, and TCRdb's table has in-frame clones only and misses some. This table has fewer than 40,000 clones, approximately 85% appearing once. The sequenced material came from peripheral blood. The receptor set was obtained from a man between 65 and 85 years old with acute or convalescent COVID-19. Each CDR3 is given with its conserved first and last residue. Fields, in order: CDR3 protein, CDR3 DNA, CDR3 length, clone size, V gene, J gene, D gene. A D gene is named only where the DNA matches it firmly. Only part of the rows carry a size: once, few, many, or a class if the clone is expanded.

CASSWVGGYEQYF,TGTGCCAGCAGTTGGGTCGGCGGCTACGAGCAGTACTTC,13,-,TRBV5-6,TRBJ2-7,-
CASSQDTRYNEQFF,TGTGCCAGCAGCCAAGATACTAGATACAATGAGCAGTTCTTC,14,-,TRBV3-1/TRBV3-2,TRBJ2-1,-
CASSLEGAFLNTGELFF,TGTGCCAGCAGTTTAGAGGGGGCCTTTTTGAACACCGGGGAGCTGTTTTTT,17,-,TRBV28,TRBJ2-2,TRBD1
CASSRTDNSPLHF,TGTGCCAGCAGTCGGACAGATAATTCACCCCTCCACTTT,13,-,TRBV2,TRBJ1-6,-
CATRMEEETQYF,TGTGCCACCAGGATGGAGGAAGAGACCCAGTACTTC,12,-,TRBV15,TRBJ2-5,-
CASATGGHCISDYGYTF,TGTGCCAGCGCTACTGGGGGACATTGCATTTCTGACTATGGCTACACCTTC,17,-,TRBV21-1,TRBJ1-2,-
CASSLAQNTDTQYF,TGTGCCAGCAGCTTAGCCCAGAACACAGATACGCAGTATTTT,14,-,TRBV11-3,TRBJ2-3,-
CASSLTGRNEKLFF,TGTGCCAGCAGCTTGACAGGTCGTAATGAAAAACTGTTTTTT,14,-,TRBV6-5,TRBJ1-4,-
CASSTGTTSGETQYF,TGCGCCAGCAGCACAGGGACTACATCAGGAGAGACCCAGTACTTC,15,-,TRBV5-1,TRBJ2-5,-
CASSLGTVGNTIYF,TGCGCCAGCAGCTTGGGGACAGTGGGAAACACCATATATTTT,14,-,TRBV5-1,TRBJ1-3,-
CASSELRTGNQPQHF,TGCGCCAGCAGTGAGCTCCGGACAGGGAATCAGCCCCAGCATTTT,15,-,TRBV10-2,TRBJ1-5,TRBD1
CASSEPGTTGVTGELFF,TGTGCCAGCAGTGAACCCGGGACAACGGGTGTCACCGGGGAGCTGTTTTTT,17,once,TRBV25-1,TRBJ2-2,-
CASSFPGDEQYF,TGTGCCAGCAGTTTCCCCGGGGACGAGCAGTACTTC,12,-,TRBV6-6,TRBJ2-7,-
CASSKIGSYEQYF,TGTGCCAGCAGCAAAATCGGCTCCTACGAGCAGTACTTC,13,-,TRBV28,TRBJ2-7,-
CATSRDGPAQYF,TGTGCCACCAGCAGAGATGGGCCAGCCCAGTACTTC,12,-,TRBV15,TRBJ2-5,-
CASSLVAGYNEQFF,TGCGCCAGCAGCTTGGTAGCGGGCTACAATGAGCAGTTCTTC,14,-,TRBV5-1,TRBJ2-1,TRBD2
CVIQGQVTDTQYF,TGTGTCATTCAGGGACAGGTTACAGATACGCAGTATTTT,13,-,TRBV5-4,TRBJ2-3,TRBD1
CASSLTAGPYSGYTF,TGCGCCAGCAGCCTAACAGCCGGCCCGTACTCTGGCTACACCTTC,15,-,TRBV5-1,TRBJ1-2,-
CASSQDTGQGVLAGGDIEQFF,TGTGCCAGCAGCCAAGATACTGGACAGGGGGTACTAGCGGGAGGGGACATTGAGCAGTTCTTC,21,-,TRBV4-2,TRBJ2-1,TRBD2
CASKGDTQYF,TGTGCCAGCAAGGGGGATACGCAGTATTTT,10,-,TRBV28,TRBJ2-3,-
CASRLQGINQPQHF,TGTGCCAGCAGGCTACAGGGGATCAATCAGCCCCAGCATTTT,14,-,TRBV27,TRBJ1-5,TRBD1
CAITQGGQGAGYTF,TGTGCCATCACACAGGGGGGACAGGGGGCTGGCTACACCTTC,14,-,TRBV10-3,TRBJ1-2,TRBD1
CSVLAGGYYEQYF,TGCAGCGTTTTAGCGGGAGGCTACTACGAGCAGTACTTC,13,-,TRBV29-1,TRBJ2-7,TRBD2
CASSDRGQAFGGELFF,TGTGCCAGTTCTGATCGGGGACAGGCCTTCGGCGGGGAGCTGTTTTTT,16,-,TRBV19,TRBJ2-2,TRBD1
CASSLDILLSTDTQYF,TGCGCCAGCAGCTTGGACATCCTTTTGAGCACAGATACGCAGTATTTT,16,once,TRBV5-1,TRBJ2-3,-
CASSQEGDRPFYGYTF,TGTGCCAGCAGCCAAGAAGGGGACAGACCCTTCTATGGCTACACCTTC,16,-,TRBV14,TRBJ1-2,TRBD1
CASQTGSNTGELFF,TGTGCCAGCCAGACAGGGTCGAACACCGGGGAGCTGTTTTTT,14,-,TRBV7-2,TRBJ2-2,TRBD1
CASSMYSGEGNQPQHF,TGTGCCAGTAGTATGTATTCCGGGGAGGGCAATCAGCCCCAGCATTTT,16,few,TRBV19,TRBJ1-5,-
CASSVIGWEGLYNEQFF,TGTGCCAGCAGCGTAATTGGGTGGGAGGGGCTCTACAATGAGCAGTTCTTC,17,-,TRBV9,TRBJ2-1,TRBD2
CASSPPGTHPTTDTQYF,TGTGCCAGCTCACCACCCGGGACACACCCTACCACAGATACGCAGTATTTT,17,-,TRBV18,TRBJ2-3,-
CASSPYSYSNQPQHF,TGCGCCAGCAGCCCCTACAGTTATAGCAATCAGCCCCAGCATTTT,15,-,TRBV4-1,TRBJ1-5,-
CASSLSFSGGGDEQFF,TGTGCCAGCAGTTTATCGTTTAGCGGAGGCGGGGATGAGCAGTTCTTC,16,-,TRBV27,TRBJ2-1,-
CASSLYAFSSYNEQFF,TGTGCCAGCAGTTTATATGCTTTTAGCTCCTACAATGAGCAGTTCTTC,16,-,TRBV27,TRBJ2-1,-
CSVFTGDPYNEQFF,TGCAGCGTCTTTACAGGGGACCCCTACAATGAGCAGTTCTTC,14,few,TRBV29-1,TRBJ2-1,TRBD1
CASSVQGVGELFF,TGTGCCAGCAGCGTACAAGGGGTCGGGGAGCTGTTTTTT,13,-,TRBV9,TRBJ2-2,-
CASSQMEGTSPSSYNEQFF,TGCGCCAGCAGCCAAATGGAGGGGACTAGCCCTAGCTCCTACAATGAGCAGTTCTTC,19,-,TRBV4-3,TRBJ2-1,TRBD2
CASSLAWGLAAGYEQYF,TGTGCCAGCAGCTTGGCCTGGGGACTAGCCGCCGGCTACGAGCAGTACTTC,17,-,TRBV5-8,TRBJ2-7,TRBD2
CASSFEGGQGETQYF,TGTGCCAGCAGTTTCGAGGGAGGCCAGGGTGAGACCCAGTACTTC,15,-,TRBV6-2/TRBV6-3,TRBJ2-5,-
CASSARQVEETQYF,TGTGCCAGCAGCGCCCGACAGGTGGAAGAGACCCAGTACTTC,14,-,TRBV9,TRBJ2-5,-
CASSIGGRPETQYF,TGTGCCAGTAGTATAGGGGGGCGCCCAGAGACCCAGTACTTC,14,-,TRBV19,TRBJ2-5,-
CASSQGVNEKLFF,TGTGCCAGCAGCCAAGGAGTTAATGAAAAACTGTTTTTT,13,-,TRBV14,TRBJ1-4,-
CASRVSGRMNEQFF,TGTGCCAGCAGGGTTAGCGGGAGGATGAATGAGCAGTTCTTC,14,-,TRBV3-1/TRBV3-2,TRBJ2-1,TRBD2
CASSLGLAGDGEQFF,TGCGCCAGCAGCTTGGGACTAGCGGGAGACGGCGAGCAGTTCTTC,15,-,TRBV5-1,TRBJ2-1,TRBD2
CASSHLDRDNEQFF,TGCGCCAGCAGCCACCTAGACAGGGACAATGAGCAGTTCTTC,14,few,TRBV4-3,TRBJ2-1,TRBD1
CASSLLAGELYEQYF,TGTGCCAGCAGCTTACTAGCGGGAGAACTCTACGAGCAGTACTTC,15,few,TRBV11-2,TRBJ2-7,TRBD2
CASTAGTSGTQYF,TGTGCCAGCACCGCCGGGACTAGCGGGACGCAGTACTTC,13,few,TRBV27,TRBJ2-7,TRBD2
CASSPRAGLADSFF,TGTGCCAGCAGCCCACGAGCGGGACTAGCGGATTCGTTCTTC,14,-,TRBV11-2,TRBJ2-1,TRBD2
CASSDGGTNEKLFF,TGCGCCAGCAGTGACGGCGGGACTAATGAAAAACTGTTTTTT,14,-,TRBV10-1,TRBJ1-4,-
CSVRLASNTGELFF,TGCAGCGTTCGACTAGCTTCGAACACCGGGGAGCTGTTTTTT,14,-,TRBV29-1,TRBJ2-2,TRBD2
CASSPGQGMAGELFF,TGCGCCAGCAGCCCTGGACAGGGTATGGCCGGGGAGCTGTTTTTT,15,-,TRBV4-1,TRBJ2-2,TRBD1
CASTEGTGGWQPQHF,TGTGCCAGCACGGAGGGGACAGGGGGCTGGCAGCCCCAGCATTTT,15,-,TRBV28,TRBJ1-5,TRBD1
CASPSPAGRGGYTF,TGTGCCAGCCCTTCCCCCGCAGGGCGGGGCGGCTACACCTTC,14,few,TRBV27,TRBJ1-2,-
CASSPAHGQGHQPQHF,TGTGCCAGCAGCCCCGCGCATGGACAGGGCCATCAGCCCCAGCATTTT,16,-,TRBV28,TRBJ1-5,TRBD1
CSVVPAAGETQYF,TGCAGCGTGGTTCCAGCGGCAGGCGAGACCCAGTACTTC,13,-,TRBV29-1,TRBJ2-5,-